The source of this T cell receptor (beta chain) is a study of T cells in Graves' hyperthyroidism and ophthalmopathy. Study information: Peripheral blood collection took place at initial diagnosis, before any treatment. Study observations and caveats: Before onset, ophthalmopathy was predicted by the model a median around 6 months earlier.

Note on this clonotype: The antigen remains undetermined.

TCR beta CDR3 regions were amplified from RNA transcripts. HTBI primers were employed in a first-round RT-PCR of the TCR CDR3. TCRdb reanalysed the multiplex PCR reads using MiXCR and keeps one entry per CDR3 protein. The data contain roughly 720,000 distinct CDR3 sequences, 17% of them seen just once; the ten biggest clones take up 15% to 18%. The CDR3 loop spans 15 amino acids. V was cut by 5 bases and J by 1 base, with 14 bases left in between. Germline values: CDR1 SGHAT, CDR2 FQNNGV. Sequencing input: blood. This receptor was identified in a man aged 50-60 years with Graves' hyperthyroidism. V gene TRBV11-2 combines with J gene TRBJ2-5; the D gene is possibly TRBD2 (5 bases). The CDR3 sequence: CASSQYGLVQETQYF. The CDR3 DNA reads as TGTGCCAGCAGCCAATACGGACTCGTCCAAGAGACCCAGTACTTC.